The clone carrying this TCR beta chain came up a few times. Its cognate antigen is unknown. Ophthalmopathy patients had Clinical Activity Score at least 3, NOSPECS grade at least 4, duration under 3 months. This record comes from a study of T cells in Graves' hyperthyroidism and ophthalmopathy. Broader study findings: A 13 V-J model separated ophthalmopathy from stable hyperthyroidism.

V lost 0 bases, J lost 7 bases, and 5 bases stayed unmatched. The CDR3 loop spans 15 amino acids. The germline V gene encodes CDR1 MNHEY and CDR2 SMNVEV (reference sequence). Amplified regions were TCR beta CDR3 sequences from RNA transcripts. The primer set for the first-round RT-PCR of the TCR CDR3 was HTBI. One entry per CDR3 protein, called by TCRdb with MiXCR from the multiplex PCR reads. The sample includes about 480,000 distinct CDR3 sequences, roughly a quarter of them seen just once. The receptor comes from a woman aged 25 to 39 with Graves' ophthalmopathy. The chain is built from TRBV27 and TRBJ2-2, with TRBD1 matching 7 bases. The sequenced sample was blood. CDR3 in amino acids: CASSLSRTGGGELFF. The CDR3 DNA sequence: TGTGCCAGCAGTTTATCCCGGACAGGTGGCGGGGAGCTGTTTTTT.